The rows below give T cell receptor beta chains drawn from one sample of a study of CD8+CD57+ T cells in acquired aplastic anemia. TCRdb reprocessed the reads with MiXCR, giving one entry per CDR3 protein. The table has about 420,000 distinct CDR3 sequences, 60% to 80% seen once. The sequencing input was sorted CD4+, CD8+, or CD8+CD57+ T cells (not recorded which) from PBMCs. The origin of the receptors is a human donor in good health, serving as a control. The CDR3 runs from the conserved cysteine through the conserved F or W. D genes are given only for firm matches. Clone size appears in some rows only: once, few, many, or a class for an expanded clone.

cdr3_aa cdr3_nt cdr3_length j_call v_call d_call clone_size
CASRSTGRYTEAFF TGTGCCAGCAGAAGCACAGGACGGTACACTGAAGCTTTCTTT 14 TRBJ1-1 TRBV6-5 - -
CASSRTGGWNEKLFF TGTGCCAGCAGCCGGACAGGGGGCTGGAATGAAAAACTGTTTTTT 15 TRBJ1-4 TRBV11-2 TRBD1 many
CASRKTSGGALHTQYF TGTGCCAGCAGGAAAACTAGCGGGGGGGCCCTCCATACGCAGTATTTT 16 TRBJ2-3 TRBV2 TRBD2 -
CAGSVARNREELFF TGTGCCGGCAGTGTGGCCAGGAATAGGGAAGAACTGTTCTTC 14 TRBJ2-7 TRBV2 - -
CASSESHSRGSRYF TGTGCCAGCAGTGAGTCGCACAGTAGGGGTTCGCGGTATTTT 14 TRBJ2-3 TRBV6-5 - -
CASSVRGGLGETQYF TGTGCCAGCAGCGTGCGCGGGGGCTTGGGGGAGACCCAGTACTTC 15 TRBJ2-5 TRBV5-5 - -
CATSGRGNSDEQFF TGTGCCACCAGCGGGAGAGGGAACAGCGATGAGCAGTTCTTC 14 TRBJ2-1 TRBV15 - -
CASSPSSGTVGYTF TGCGCCAGCAGCCCCTCTTCAGGGACAGTCGGCTACACCTTC 14 TRBJ1-2 TRBV5-1 TRBD1 -
CATSSRDRRITDTQYF TGTGCCACCAGCAGCCGGGACAGGCGCATCACAGATACGCAGTATTTT 16 TRBJ2-3 TRBV15 TRBD1 many
CASSLAQGFYNEQFF TGTGCCAGCAGCTTAGCCCAGGGGTTCTACAATGAGCAGTTCTTC 15 TRBJ2-1 TRBV7-2 - many
CSATGGTEAYTQYF TGCAGTGCAACAGGTGGCACTGAAGCTTATACGCAGTATTTT 14 TRBJ2-3 TRBV20-1 - -
CASSRDMNTEAFF TGTGCCAGCAGCCGTGACATGAACACTGAAGCTTTCTTT 13 TRBJ1-1 TRBV12-3/TRBV12-4 - many
CSVDIGYNEQFF TGCAGCGTTGATATCGGGTACAATGAGCAGTTCTTC 12 TRBJ2-1 TRBV29-1 - once
CASSVRTANEKLFF TGTGCCAGCAGTGTTCGGACAGCTAATGAAAAACTGTTTTTT 14 TRBJ1-4 TRBV25-1 - few
CASTAARISSEQYF TGTGCCAGCACGGCGGCACGGATCTCTAGCGAGCAGTACTTC 14 TRBJ2-7 TRBV2 - -
CASSRAGSIYNEQFF TGTGCCAGCAGTCGAGCGGGGAGTATTTACAATGAGCAGTTCTTC 15 TRBJ2-1 TRBV28 TRBD2 few
CASSLVRGGQYF TGCGCCAGCAGCTTGGTGAGGGGTGGGCAGTACTTC 12 TRBJ2-7 TRBV5-1 - many
CASSYTWTEAFF TGTGCCAGCAGCTACACTTGGACTGAAGCTTTCTTT 12 TRBJ1-1 TRBV7-9 - many
CASSALLVSDTHF TGTGCCAGCAGCGCATTGCTAGTGTCCGATACGCACTTC 13 TRBJ2-7 TRBV9 - -
CASSLDHGGTVSFF TGTGCCAGCAGTTTAGACCACGGCGGGACAGTCAGTTTCTTC 14 TRBJ2-7 TRBV12-3/TRBV12-4 - -
CSATDSDEKDF TGCAGTGCTACAGACAGCGATGAAAAGGACTTC 11 TRBJ2-7 TRBV20-1 - -
CASSFTGVREQHF TGTGCCAGCAGCTTTACAGGGGTGCGGGAGCAGCATTTT 13 TRBJ1-5 TRBV7-8 TRBD1 -
CASSLGRADTDTQYF TGCGCCAGCAGCTTGGGACGGGCTGACACAGATACGCAGTATTTT 15 TRBJ2-3 TRBV7-2 - -
CAIRPAGTSGQETQYF TGTGCCATCAGACCTGCCGGGACTAGCGGGCAAGAGACCCAGTACTTC 16 TRBJ2-5 TRBV10-3 TRBD2 once
CASKTSGGTPSHEQYF TGTGCCAGCAAGACTAGCGGGGGGACGCCAAGCCACGAGCAGTACTTC 16 TRBJ2-7 TRBV6-2/TRBV6-3 TRBD2 -
CSVQASGASGYTF TGCAGTGTTCAAGCTAGCGGGGCTTCTGGCTACACCTTC 13 TRBJ1-2 TRBV20-1 - -
CSVGGRPGGYTF TGCAGCGTTGGGGGGAGGCCCGGTGGCTACACCTTC 12 TRBJ1-2 TRBV29-1 - -
CASSSTRGPDTQYF TGTGCCAGTAGCTCGACCAGGGGCCCAGATACGCAGTATTTT 14 TRBJ2-3 TRBV19 - once
CASRSGPGVYEQYF TGTGCCAGCAGGTCGGGCCCGGGAGTCTACGAGCAGTACTTC 14 TRBJ2-7 TRBV7-2 - many
CASRLLGQTNTDTQYF TGCGCCAGCAGGCTTCTTGGACAGACGAACACAGATACGCAGTATTTT 16 TRBJ2-3 TRBV5-1 - once
CAAGQGATLNTEAFF TGTGCCGCAGGACAGGGGGCGACCTTAAACACTGAAGCTTTCTTT 15 TRBJ1-1 TRBV12-3/TRBV12-4 TRBD1 many
CASSFGGGGSEETQYF TGTGCCAGCAGCTTTGGCGGGGGTGGCTCTGAAGAGACCCAGTACTTC 16 TRBJ2-5 TRBV7-8 TRBD2 -
CASSEDQGSAEQYF TGTGCCAGCAGTGAGGACCAGGGTTCTGCCGAGCAGTACTTC 14 TRBJ2-7 TRBV25-1 - -
CASTGTAHSYEQYF TGTGCCAGCACCGGGACAGCACACTCCTACGAGCAGTACTTC 14 TRBJ2-7 TRBV3-1 TRBD1 many
CASSPDRGLDYNEQFF TGTGCCAGCAGTCCGGACAGGGGGCTTGACTACAATGAGCAGTTCTTC 16 TRBJ2-1 TRBV6-2/TRBV6-3 TRBD1 few
CASSGAQGLVSPLHF TGTGCCAGCAGCGGGGCACAGGGTTTGGTTTCACCCCTCCACTTT 15 TRBJ1-6 TRBV9 - once
CASSLKIGTGVFF TGTGCCAGCAGCTTGAAAATCGGGACAGGAGTTTTCTTT 13 TRBJ1-1 TRBV5-8 TRBD1 -
CASMVDFCTDTQYF TGTGCCAGCATGGTCGACTTTTGCACAGATACGCAGTATTTT 14 TRBJ2-3 TRBV9 - -
CASSYRTSAYNSPLHF TGTGCCAGCAGTTACCGGACCTCCGCTTATAATTCACCCCTCCACTTT 16 TRBJ1-6 TRBV6-5 - -
CASSGQTNTEAFF TGTGCCAGTAGTGGACAGACGAACACTGAAGCTTTCTTT 13 TRBJ1-1 TRBV19 - many
CASSFKMNTEAFF TGTGCCAGCAGCTTTAAGATGAACACTGAAGCTTTCTTT 13 TRBJ1-1 TRBV7-2 - many
CSASARPGANVLTF TGCAGTGCTAGTGCGCGTCCTGGGGCCAACGTCCTGACTTTC 14 TRBJ2-6 TRBV20-1 - -
CASITSGSGYNEQFF TGTGCCAGTATTACTAGCGGAAGCGGTTACAATGAGCAGTTCTTC 15 TRBJ2-1 TRBV19 TRBD2 -
CASSVGGQGSYEQYF TGTGCCAGCAGCGTAGGGGGACAGGGGTCCTACGAGCAGTACTTC 15 TRBJ2-7 TRBV7-9 TRBD1 many
CASRASYEQYF TGTGCCAGCAGAGCTTCCTACGAGCAGTACTTC 11 TRBJ2-7 TRBV2 - many
CASSSRWGANTQYYF TGTGCCAGCAGCTCAAGATGGGGGGCCAATACGCAGTATTACTTC 15 TRBJ2-5 TRBV7-2 - -
CASSREGHYEQYF TGTGCCAGCAGTAGGGAGGGGCACTACGAGCAGTACTTC 13 TRBJ2-7 TRBV6-6 TRBD2 many
CASRQSSNTEDFFYF TGTGCCAGCAGGCAAAGCTCCAACACTGAAGATTTCTTTTACTTC 15 TRBJ2-5 TRBV7-8 - -